This T cell receptor (beta chain) was identified during a study of T cell responses to AZD1222 COVID-19 vaccine. The CDR3 sequence is 13 residues long. Germline lookup yields CDR1 LNHDA and CDR2 SQIVND (reference sequence). V was cut by 2 bases and J by 6 bases, with 7 bases left in between. TCRdb's table, derived via immunoSEQ multiplex PCR, lists solely in-frame clones and lacks some. The top ten clones hold around 5% of a sample with 85,000 to 130,000 clones, over 85% of them seen once. Note on this clone: Its antigen is not known.

Findings and limits, study-wide: It was only after the peak T cell response that any repertoires were sampled.

Sample: peripheral blood, taken on day 0 of AZD1222 vaccination. The chain couples TRBV19 to TRBJ2-2, with D perhaps matching TRBD2 (6 bases). This receptor was identified in an adult in good health. This CDR3 reads CASSIRGAGELFF. In DNA form, the CDR3 reads TGTGCCAGTAGTATACGCGGGGCCGGGGAGCTGTTTTTT.